Listed here are 6 T cell receptor beta chains from one sample, sequenced in a study of blood T cell repertoires in COVID-19. Sequencing used immunoSEQ multiplex PCR; TCRdb keeps in-frame clones, though not all of them. The sample includes approximately 52,000 clones, more than 80% of them seen just once. Sequenced material: peripheral blood. The receptor set was obtained from a human donor with active COVID-19. The donor label of this sample is uncertain.

The chain employs TRBV13 and TRBJ2-7; 13 bases match TRBD2. CDR1 and CDR2 from the germline V gene are PRHDT and FYEKMQ (reference sequence). There are 16 residues in the CDR3. The trim removed 5 bases at V and 1 base at J, leaving 5 bases unmatched. CDR3 coding DNA: TGTGCCAGCAGCGAACGGACTAGCGGGAGTTCCTACGAGCAGTACTTC. Protein product: CASSERTSGSSYEQYF.

The chain couples TRBV2 to TRBJ2-7, with a weak D call TRBD1 (5 bases). V was cut by 6 bases and J by 2 bases, with 8 bases left in between. CDR3 size: 12 residues. CDR1 is SNHLY, CDR2 FYNNEI, per germline. The DNA of the CDR3 is TGTGCCAGCAGGACAGACCCCTACGAGCAGTACTTC. It is translated as CASRTDPYEQYF.

The chain recombines TRBV5-6 with TRBJ2-7; tentative D call: TRBD1 (5 bases). In germline, CDR1 is SGHDT, CDR2 YYEEEE. V lost 4 bases to trimming and J lost 2 bases, with 13 bases between them. The CDR3 is 14 amino acids. The CDR3, as DNA: TGTGCCAGCAGCCGGCAGGGCAAACCCTACGAGCAGTACGTC. It translates to CASSRQGKPYEQYV.

V is TRBV9 and J is TRBJ2-1; 13 bases line up with TRBD2. The germline gives CDR1 SGDLS, CDR2 YYNGEE. This CDR3 is 16 amino acids long. J gave up 4 bases and V 3 bases, and 4 bases lay outside the gene matches. The CDR3 coding sequence is TGTGCCAGCAGCGCCTCACTAGCGGGGGGGTACAATGAGCAGTTCTTC. Its translation: CASSASLAGGYNEQFF.

This sequence joins TRBV6-6 and TRBJ2-1; TRBD2 agrees at 8 bases. The CDR3 runs 16 residues. Germline trimming cut 8 bases from V and 4 bases from J; bases unmatched to any gene: 13. Germline V CDR1 and CDR2: MNHNY, SVGAGI (reference sequence). The CDR3 is CASVPSERGNYNEQFF. CDR3 sequence (DNA): TGTGCCAGCGTCCCGAGCGAGCGGGGGAATTACAATGAGCAGTTCTTC.

V gene TRBV7-9 combines with J gene TRBJ1-1; possibly TRBD1 for D (5 bases). The V gene's germline CDR1 is SEHNR and CDR2 FQNEAQ (reference sequence). The CDR3 extends over 15 amino acids. With 6 bases removed from V and 0 bases from J, the gap between germline ends came to 14 bases. CDR3 sequence (DNA): TGTGCCAGCAGTTCACAAGGGGCGGTGAACACTGAAGCTTTCTTT. This gives the protein CASSSQGAVNTEAFF.